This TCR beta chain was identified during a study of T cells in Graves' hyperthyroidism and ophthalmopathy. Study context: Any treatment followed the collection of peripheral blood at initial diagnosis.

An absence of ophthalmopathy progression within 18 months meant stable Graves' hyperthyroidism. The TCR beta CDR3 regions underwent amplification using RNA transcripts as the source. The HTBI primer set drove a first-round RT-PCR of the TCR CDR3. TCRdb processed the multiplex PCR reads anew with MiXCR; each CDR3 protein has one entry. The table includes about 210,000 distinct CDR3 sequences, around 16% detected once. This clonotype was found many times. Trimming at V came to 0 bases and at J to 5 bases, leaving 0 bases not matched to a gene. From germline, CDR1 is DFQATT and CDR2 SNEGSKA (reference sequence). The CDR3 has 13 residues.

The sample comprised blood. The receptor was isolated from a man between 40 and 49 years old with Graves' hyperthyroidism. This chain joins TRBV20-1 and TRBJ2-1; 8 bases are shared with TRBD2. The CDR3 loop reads CSARELADNEQFF. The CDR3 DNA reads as TGCAGTGCTAGAGAACTAGCGGACAATGAGCAGTTCTTC.